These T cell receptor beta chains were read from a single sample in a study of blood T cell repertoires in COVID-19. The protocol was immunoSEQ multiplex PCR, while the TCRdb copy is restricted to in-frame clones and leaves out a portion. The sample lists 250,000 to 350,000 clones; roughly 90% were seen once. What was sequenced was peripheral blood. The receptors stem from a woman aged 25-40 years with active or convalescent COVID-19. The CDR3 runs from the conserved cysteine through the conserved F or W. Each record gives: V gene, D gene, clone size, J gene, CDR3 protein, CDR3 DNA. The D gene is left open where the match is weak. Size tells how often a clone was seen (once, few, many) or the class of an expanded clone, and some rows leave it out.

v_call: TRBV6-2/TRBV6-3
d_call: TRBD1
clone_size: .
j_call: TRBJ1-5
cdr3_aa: CASSLGDRDNQPQHF
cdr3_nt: TGTGCCAGCAGTTTGGGGGACAGGGATAATCAGCCCCAGCATTTT

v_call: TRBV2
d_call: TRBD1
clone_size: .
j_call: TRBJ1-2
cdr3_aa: CASSERTGYGYTF
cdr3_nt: TGTGCCAGCAGTGAACGGACAGGGTATGGCTACACCTTC

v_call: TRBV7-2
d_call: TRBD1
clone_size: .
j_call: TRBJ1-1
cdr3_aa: CASSLAGTGGMNTEAFF
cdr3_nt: TGTGCCAGCAGCTTAGCGGGGACAGGGGGCATGAACACTGAAGCTTTCTTT

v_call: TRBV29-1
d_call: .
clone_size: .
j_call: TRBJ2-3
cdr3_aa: CSVLGGDTQYF
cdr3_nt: TGCAGCGTGCTGGGGGGAGATACGCAGTATTTT

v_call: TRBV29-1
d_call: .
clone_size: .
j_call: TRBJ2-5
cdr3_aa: CSVGSPGGGETQYF
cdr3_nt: TGCAGCGTTGGTTCCCCGGGGGGCGGGGAGACCCAGTACTTC

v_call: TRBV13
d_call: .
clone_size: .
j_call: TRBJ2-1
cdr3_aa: CASSIRTPQGNEQFF
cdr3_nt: TGTGCCAGCAGCATCCGGACGCCCCAGGGAAATGAGCAGTTCTTC

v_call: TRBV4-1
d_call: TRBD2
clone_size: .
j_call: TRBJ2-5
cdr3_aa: CASSQGRGLEETQYF
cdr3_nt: TGCGCCAGCAGCCAAGGAAGGGGACTAGAAGAGACCCAGTACTTC

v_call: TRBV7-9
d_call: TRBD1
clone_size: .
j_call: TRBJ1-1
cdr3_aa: CASSTLYRGRLGTEAFF
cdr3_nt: TGTGCCAGCAGCACCCTTTACAGGGGGCGCCTGGGCACTGAAGCTTTCTTT

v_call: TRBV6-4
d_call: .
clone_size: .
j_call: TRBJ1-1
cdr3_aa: CASSGHPNTEAFF
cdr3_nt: TGTGCCAGCAGTGGTCATCCGAACACTGAAGCTTTCTTT

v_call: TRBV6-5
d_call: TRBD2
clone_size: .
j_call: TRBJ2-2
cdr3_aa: CASSRLAGNTGELFF
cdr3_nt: TGTGCCAGCAGCAGACTAGCGGGAAACACCGGGGAGCTGTTTTTT

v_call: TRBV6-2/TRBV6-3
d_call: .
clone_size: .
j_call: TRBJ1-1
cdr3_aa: CASSSRREMAFF
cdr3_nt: TGTGCCAGCAGTTCCAGACGGGAGATGGCTTTCTTT

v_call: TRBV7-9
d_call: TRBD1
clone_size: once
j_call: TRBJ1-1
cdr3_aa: CASTPGGRGNTEAFF
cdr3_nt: TGTGCCAGCACCCCAGGGGGAAGGGGGAACACTGAAGCTTTCTTT

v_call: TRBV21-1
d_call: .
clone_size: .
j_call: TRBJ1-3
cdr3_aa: CASSKEGQGGGSAIYF
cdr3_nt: TGTGCCAGCAGCAAAGAGGGACAGGGGGGAGGGAGCGCCATATATTTT

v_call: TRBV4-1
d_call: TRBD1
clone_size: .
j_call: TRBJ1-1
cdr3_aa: CASSEQTGGTEAFF
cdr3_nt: TGCGCCAGCAGCGAACAAACAGGGGGCACTGAAGCTTTCTTT

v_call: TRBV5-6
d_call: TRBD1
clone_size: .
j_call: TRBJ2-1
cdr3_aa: CASSLRTGVGQNEQFF
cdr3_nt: TGTGCCAGCAGCTTACGGACAGGGGTCGGTCAGAATGAGCAGTTCTTC

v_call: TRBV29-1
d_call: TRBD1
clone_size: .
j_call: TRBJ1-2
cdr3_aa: CSVEVVQGANYGYTF
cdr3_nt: TGCAGCGTTGAGGTAGTGCAGGGGGCGAACTATGGCTACACCTTC

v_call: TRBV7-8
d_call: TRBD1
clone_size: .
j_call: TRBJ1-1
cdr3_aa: CASSTGQGRTEAFF
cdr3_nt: TGTGCCAGCAGCACCGGACAGGGGCGGACTGAAGCTTTCTTT

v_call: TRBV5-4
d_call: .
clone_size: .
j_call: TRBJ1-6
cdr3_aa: CASSGVSAGVDSPLHF
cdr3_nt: TGTGCCAGCAGCGGTGTGTCGGCAGGGGTGGATTCACCCCTCCACTTT

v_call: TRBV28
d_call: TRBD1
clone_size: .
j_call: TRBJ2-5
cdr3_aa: CASSQRQGRSETQYF
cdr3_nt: TGTGCCAGCAGCCAGAGACAGGGGCGGTCGGAGACCCAGTACTTC

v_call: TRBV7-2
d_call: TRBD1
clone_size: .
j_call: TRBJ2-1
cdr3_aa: CASSFQGDSYNEQFF
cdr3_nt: TGTGCCAGCAGCTTTCAGGGGGACTCCTACAATGAGCAGTTCTTC

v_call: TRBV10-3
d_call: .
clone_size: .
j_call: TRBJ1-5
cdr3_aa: CAISESSGQPQHF
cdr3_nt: TGTGCCATCAGTGAGTCTTCGGGTCAGCCCCAGCATTTT

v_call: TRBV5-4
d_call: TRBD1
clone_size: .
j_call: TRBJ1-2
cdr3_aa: CASSPGQGIYGYTF
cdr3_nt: TGTGCCAGCAGCCCGGGACAGGGAATCTATGGCTACACCTTC

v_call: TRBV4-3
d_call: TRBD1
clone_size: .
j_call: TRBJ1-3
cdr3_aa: CASSQGQGAGNTIYF
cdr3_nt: TGCGCCAGCAGCCAGGGACAGGGTGCTGGAAACACCATATATTTT

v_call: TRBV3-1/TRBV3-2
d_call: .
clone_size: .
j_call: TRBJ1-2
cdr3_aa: CASSQVINYGYTF
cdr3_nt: TGTGCCAGCAGCCAAGTTATTAACTATGGCTACACCTTC

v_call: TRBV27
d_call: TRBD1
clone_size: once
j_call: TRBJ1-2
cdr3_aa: CASSPLGQNYGYTF
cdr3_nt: TGTGCCAGCAGTCCCTTGGGACAGAACTATGGCTACACCTTC

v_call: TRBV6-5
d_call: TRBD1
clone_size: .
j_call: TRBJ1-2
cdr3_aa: CASSTGTGIYGYTF
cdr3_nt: TGTGCCAGCAGTACCGGGACAGGGATCTATGGCTACACCTTC

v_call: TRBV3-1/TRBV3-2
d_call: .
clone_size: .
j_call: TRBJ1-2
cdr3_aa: CASSPRGVSYGYTF
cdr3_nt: TGTGCCAGCAGCCCACGAGGAGTAAGCTATGGCTACACCTTC

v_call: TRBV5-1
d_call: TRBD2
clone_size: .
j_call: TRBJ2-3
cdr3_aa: CASSLYSLAGSTDTQYF
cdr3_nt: TGCGCCAGCAGCTTGTACTCCCTAGCGGGGAGCACAGATACGCAGTATTTT

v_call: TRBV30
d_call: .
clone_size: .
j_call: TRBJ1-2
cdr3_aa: CAWTTGERGIYYGYTF
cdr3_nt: TGTGCCTGGACCACGGGAGAGAGGGGAATTTACTATGGCTACACCTTC

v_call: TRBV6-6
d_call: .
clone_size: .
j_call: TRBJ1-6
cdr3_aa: CASSSSGQGLNSPLHF
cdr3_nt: .

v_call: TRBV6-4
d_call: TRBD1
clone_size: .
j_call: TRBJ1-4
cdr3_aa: CASSDPFTGTGAEKLFF
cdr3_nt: TGTGCCAGCAGTGACCCATTCACCGGGACAGGGGCTGAAAAACTGTTTTTT

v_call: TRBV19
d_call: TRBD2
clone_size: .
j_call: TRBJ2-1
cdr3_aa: CASSMRTSGGESYNEQFF
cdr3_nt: TGTGCCAGTAGTATGCGGACTAGCGGGGGGGAATCCTACAATGAGCAGTTCTTC

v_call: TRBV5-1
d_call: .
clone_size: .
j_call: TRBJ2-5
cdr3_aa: CASSSGTPQETQYF
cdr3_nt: TGCGCCAGCAGCTCCGGGACTCCCCAGGAGACCCAGTACTTC

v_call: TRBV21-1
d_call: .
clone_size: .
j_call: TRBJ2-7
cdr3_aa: CASSRREPSSYEQYF
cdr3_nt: TGTGCCAGCAGCAGGAGGGAACCCAGCTCCTACGAGCAGTACTTC

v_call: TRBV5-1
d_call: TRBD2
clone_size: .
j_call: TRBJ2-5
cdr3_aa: CASREVAGSPTQYF
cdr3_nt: TGCGCCAGCAGGGAGGTAGCGGGGTCCCCGACCCAGTACTTC

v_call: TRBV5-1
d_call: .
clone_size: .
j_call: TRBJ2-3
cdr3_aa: CASSLRTASGTDTQYF
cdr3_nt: TGCGCCAGCAGCCTCAGGACAGCTTCTGGCACAGATACGCAGTATTTT

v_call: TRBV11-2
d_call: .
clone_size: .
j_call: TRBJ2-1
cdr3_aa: CASSLTSSYNEQFF
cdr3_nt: TGTGCCAGCAGCTTAACCAGCTCCTACAATGAGCAGTTCTTC